Presented here are 32 T cell receptor beta chains from one specimen sequenced in a study of blood T cell repertoires in COVID-19. Using immunoSEQ multiplex PCR, the repertoire was profiled, and TCRdb retains in-frame clones only, with some absent. The sample consists of 100,000 or so clones, approximately 90% of them appearing once. Sequencing was done on a sample of peripheral blood. These receptors originate from a woman aged 50 to 60 in a cohort sampled during active COVID-19.

The V call is TRBV4-1, the J call TRBJ2-4; D may be TRBD2 (6 bases). V was pared by 1 base and J by 0 bases, with 13 bases between. The V gene's germline CDR1 is MGHRA and CDR2 YSYEKL. CDR3 length: 17 residues. DNA for the CDR3: TGCGCCAGCAGCCAAGTGGTGGCGGGGATAGCCAAAAACATTCAGTACTTC. Protein: CASSQVVAGIAKNIQYF.

The CDR3, as DNA: TGTGCCAGCAGCTTGGACAGGGAGAACACTGAAGCTTTCTTT. Amino acids: CASSLDRENTEAFF. This chain joins TRBV7-3 and TRBJ1-1; 8 bases match TRBD1. This CDR3 region has 14 residues. Germline V gene sequence: CDR1 SGHTA, CDR2 FQGTGA. Trimming removed 3 bases from V and 1 base from J; junction bases left unmatched: 1. The full variable domain, with the rest looked up from reference TRBV7-3 and TRBJ1-1, is GAGVSQTPSNKVTEKGKYVELRCDPISGHTALYWYRQSLGQGPEFLIYFQGTGAADDSGLPNDRFFAVRPEGSVSTLKIQRTERGDSAVYLCASSLDRENTEAFFGQGTRLTVV.

V is TRBV18 and J is TRBJ1-3, with unresolved D. The CDR3 runs 14 residues. Germline V gives CDR1 KGHSH, CDR2 LQKENI. V was trimmed by 0 bases and J by 5 bases, leaving 8 bases between them. The CDR3 DNA sequence: TGTGCCAGCTCACCACCACGGTTTCGAAACACCATATATTTT. It translates to CASSPPRFRNTIYF.

The chain joins TRBV4-1 to TRBJ2-1, with 10 bases aligning to TRBD2. From germline, CDR1 is MGHRA and CDR2 YSYEKL. The length of the CDR3 is 16 residues. With 1 base clipped from V and 7 bases from J, the junction kept 7 bases outside the gene matches. The chain's CDR3 is CASSQGLAGVWNEQFF. CDR3 nucleotides: TGCGCCAGCAGCCAAGGGCTAGCGGGAGTCTGGAATGAGCAGTTCTTC.

The chain combines TRBV24-1 with TRBJ2-1, with 13 nucleotides matching TRBD2. V lost 2 bases, J lost 8 bases, and 5 bases stayed unmatched. This CDR3 is 16 amino acids long. From germline, CDR1 is KGHDR and CDR2 SFDVKD. The CDR3 DNA sequence: TGTGCCACCAGTGATTCCGGACTAGCGGGAGTCTATGAGCAGTTCTTC. Its translation is CATSDSGLAGVYEQFF.

The gene calls are TRBV2 and TRBJ2-7, with D perhaps TRBD2 (5 bases). Trimming left V 2 bases short and J 5 bases short, with 16 bases between. The CDR3 covers 15 residues. CDR1 SNHLY and CDR2 FYNNEI come from the germline V gene. CDR3 sequence reads: CASSENLGLSHEQYF. The CDR3 region has the DNA TGTGCCAGCAGTGAAAACCTTGGACTTTCTCACGAGCAGTACTTC. The full variable domain, in which reference TRBV2 and TRBJ2-7 provide the parts outside the CDR3, is EPEVTQTPSHQVTQMGQEVILRCVPISNHLYFYWYRQILGQKVEFLVSFYNNEISEKSEIFDDQFSVERPDGSNFTLKIRSTKLEDSAMYFCASSENLGLSHEQYFGPGTRLTVT.

The rearrangement uses TRBV24-1 and TRBJ2-2, with 9 bases aligning to TRBD2. The germline CDR1 and CDR2 sequences are KGHDR and SFDVKD. There are 15 residues in the CDR3. J was trimmed by 3 bases and V by 5 bases; bases with no gene match: 3. The CDR3 region has the DNA TGTGCCACCAGTGTCGGCGGGAGGGACACCGGGGAGCTGTTTTTT. This encodes CATSVGGRDTGELFF.

The V call is TRBV5-1, the J call TRBJ2-5; 13 nucleotides agree with TRBD2. V trimming: 2 bases; J trimming: 2 bases; junction bases outside the gene matches: 3. CDR3 length: 16 amino acids. Per the germline V gene, CDR1 is SGHRS and CDR2 is YFSETQ. DNA of the CDR3: TGCGCCAGCAGCTTTACTAGCGGGGGGGGTCAAGAGACCCAGTACTTC. The encoded protein is CASSFTSGGGQETQYF.

The chain links TRBV28 to TRBJ1-5; 9 bases line up with TRBD1. The CDR3 length is 15 residues. The germline gives CDR1 MDHEN, CDR2 SYDVKM. Trimming cost V 6 bases and J 7 bases; bases outside gene matches: 10. CDR3 residues: CASSSSGTGFQPQHF. CDR3 bases: TGTGCCAGCAGCTCATCCGGGACAGGGTTCCAGCCCCAGCATTTT. Filled out from reference TRBV28 and TRBJ1-5, the complete variable domain reads DVKVTQSSRYLVKRTGEKVFLECVQDMDHENMFWYRQDPGLGLRLIYFSYDVKMKEKGDIPEGYSVSREKKERFSLILESASTNQTSMYLCASSSSGTGFQPQHFGDGTRLSIL.

The chain joins TRBV28 to TRBJ1-2; D is undetermined. Trimming stripped 3 bases from V and 8 bases from J, with 7 bases between. The CDR3 sequence is 11 residues long. Per the germline V gene, CDR1 is MDHEN and CDR2 is SYDVKM. The chain's CDR3 is CASSFLSGYTF. CDR3 bases: TGTGCCAGCAGTTTTCTCTCGGGCTACACCTTC.

The chain employs TRBV4-1 and TRBJ2-7; 8 bases are a match to TRBD1. V lost 3 bases and J lost 3; bases outside the gene matches: 25. The CDR3 has 21 residues. Germline-derived CDR1 and CDR2 are MGHRA and YSYEKL. CDR3 region: CASSHQALTGALFSSLYEQYF. The CDR3 nucleotides read TGCGCCAGCAGCCACCAAGCCTTGACAGGGGCGCTGTTCTCCTCCCTCTACGAGCAGTACTTC.

The gene calls are TRBV7-2 and TRBJ2-7, with 7 positions matching TRBD1. V shed 4 bases, J shed 3 bases, and the junction held 3 bases outside the gene matches. Germline V gives CDR1 SGHTA, CDR2 FQGNSA. CDR3 length: 13 residues. The CDR3 DNA reads TGTGCCAGCAGCTCGGGACAGCGCTACGAGCAGTACTTC. Translation: CASSSGQRYEQYF.

V usage is TRBV28 and J usage is TRBJ1-1; possibly TRBD1 for D (6 bases). Between the trimmed V and J ends, which lost 7 bases and 1 base, there was a span of 10 bases. The CDR3 length is 13 residues. Germline assignment: CDR1 MDHEN and CDR2 SYDVKM. The chain's CDR3 is CASILQGNTEAFF. In DNA form, the CDR3 reads TGTGCCAGCATCCTACAGGGGAACACTGAAGCTTTCTTT. Combining the CDR3 with reference TRBV28 and TRBJ1-1 gives the whole variable domain DVKVTQSSRYLVKRTGEKVFLECVQDMDHENMFWYRQDPGLGLRLIYFSYDVKMKEKGDIPEGYSVSREKKERFSLILESASTNQTSMYLCASILQGNTEAFFGQGTRLTVV.

The V gene is TRBV4-2, the J gene TRBJ1-5; D remains unclear. V lost 0 bases and J lost 6, with 12 bases in between. Germline-derived CDR1 and CDR2 are LGHNA and YNFKEQ. The CDR3 contains 15 residues. CDR3 residues: CASSQDHEGGQPQHF. Written as DNA, the CDR3 is TGTGCCAGCAGCCAAGACCACGAGGGTGGTCAGCCCCAGCATTTT.

This chain links TRBV6-1 with TRBJ1-2; D is unresolved. The CDR3 is 14 amino acids. Germline assignment: CDR1 MNHNS and CDR2 SASEGT. Trimming pared 3 bases from V and 4 bases from J, leaving 12 bases between. CDR3 sequence reads: CASSDGGRFYGYTF. CDR3 DNA sequence: TGTGCCAGCAGTGATGGTGGGAGATTCTATGGCTACACCTTC.

The rearrangement joins TRBV4-1 to TRBJ1-1; D not certain. Trimming left V 3 bases short and J 5 bases short, with 16 bases between. The CDR3 covers 15 residues. The V gene's germline CDR1 is MGHRA and CDR2 YSYEKL. CDR3 residues: CASSQKRFGETEAFF. CDR3 bases: TGCGCCAGCAGCCAGAAGAGGTTCGGGGAAACTGAAGCTTTCTTT.

The chain employs TRBV12-3 or TRBV12-4 and TRBJ1-2, with 8 bases lining up with TRBD1. The CDR3 contains 12 residues. Trimming cost V 3 bases and J 8 bases; bases outside gene matches: 2. DNA of the CDR3: TGTGCCAGCAGTTTCGGACAGGGAGGCTACACCTTC. Residues: CASSFGQGGYTF.

The V call is TRBV18, the J call TRBJ1-3, with D perhaps matching TRBD1 (6 bases). V lost 2 bases to trimming and J lost 2 bases, with 10 bases between them. The CDR3 is made up of 15 amino acids. Germline lookup yields CDR1 KGHSH and CDR2 LQKENI. In nucleotides, the CDR3 is TGTGCCAGCTCACCAAGGACAGATCCTGGAAACACCATATATTTT. Its translation: CASSPRTDPGNTIYF.

The chain employs TRBV4-1 and TRBJ2-5, with D possibly matching TRBD1 (6 bases). CDR1 is MGHRA, CDR2 YSYEKL, per germline. The CDR3 sequence is 15 residues long. Deletions cut 6 bases from V and 1 base from J, with 15 bases between. DNA of the CDR3: TGCGCCAGCAGAAATCACCGGGACACCCAAGAGACCCAGTACTTC. It codes for CASRNHRDTQETQYF.

The chain carries TRBV28 and TRBJ1-1, with D unresolved. The CDR3 length is 13 residues. Trimming stripped 5 bases from V and 0 bases from J, with 7 bases between. Germline CDR1 and CDR2: MDHEN and SYDVKM. In DNA form, the CDR3 reads TGTGCCAGCAGTGTAACGGTGAACACTGAAGCTTTCTTT. Amino acid sequence: CASSVTVNTEAFF.

This clone has a single count. V usage is TRBV30 and J usage is TRBJ2-7, with 10 bases matching TRBD1. Losses at the gene ends were 3 bases for V and 0 bases for J; bases not matched to a gene: 8. The CDR3 length is 16 residues. CDR1 and CDR2 (germline): GTSNPN, SVGIG (reference sequence). The CDR3 coding sequence is TGTGCCTGGAGCCCTTCCCGGGACAGGGGCTCCTACGAGCAGTACTTC. The encoded protein is CAWSPSRDRGSYEQYF.

The genes are TRBV9 and TRBJ2-2, with 7 bases matching TRBD1. Per the germline V gene, CDR1 is SGDLS and CDR2 is YYNGEE. V lost 7 bases, J lost 0 bases, and 0 bases stayed unmatched. CDR3 length: 13 amino acids. DNA of the CDR3: TGTGCCAGCGGGACAGCGAACACCGGGGAGCTGTTTTTT. Amino acids: CASGTANTGELFF.

The rearrangement joins TRBV9 to TRBJ1-2; tentative D call: TRBD1 (5 bases). Trimming took 3 bases from V and 5 from J, leaving 5 bases between them. The CDR3 totals 11 residues. Germline assignment: CDR1 SGDLS and CDR2 YYNGEE. CDR3 region: CASSGQYGYTF. The CDR3, as DNA: TGTGCCAGCAGCGGACAGTATGGCTACACCTTC.

This clone was observed a handful of times. The chain links TRBV18 to TRBJ2-7, with 11 nucleotides matching TRBD2. The CDR3 sequence is 15 residues long. The trim removed 4 bases at V and 7 bases at J, leaving 9 bases unmatched. Germline CDR1 and CDR2: KGHSH and LQKENI. CDR3 nucleotide sequence: TGTGCCAGCTCACTGGGACTAGCGGAACTTGGAGAGCAGTACTTC. It encodes CASSLGLAELGEQYF.

This chain uses TRBV6-2 or TRBV6-3 with TRBJ2-3, with D perhaps TRBD2 (5 bases). The CDR3 totals 12 residues. V was cut by 5 bases and J by 10 bases, with 13 bases left in between. CDR1 is MNHEY, CDR2 SVGEGT, per germline. This CDR3 reads CASSQRVEAQYF. CDR3 coding DNA: TGTGCCAGCAGTCAGAGGGTCGAGGCGCAGTATTTT.

The chain combines TRBV12-3 or TRBV12-4 with TRBJ2-3; D gene uncertain. The CDR3 sequence is 12 residues long. V gave up 6 bases and J gave up 6 bases, with 10 bases separating them. CDR3 region: CASSPSSDTQYF. The CDR3 DNA sequence: TGTGCCAGCAGCCCCTCGTCTGATACGCAGTATTTT.

The chain combines TRBV28 with TRBJ2-7, with D perhaps matching TRBD2 (6 bases). Germline CDR1 MDHEN, CDR2 SYDVKM. V dropped 6 bases and J dropped 1 base, with 16 bases sitting between them. The CDR3 contains 15 residues. The CDR3 DNA is TGTGCCAGCAGGGAACCGGGACTGGGGTCCTACGAGCAGTACTTC. Amino acids: CASREPGLGSYEQYF.

The table lists this clone with a count of one. The chain employs TRBV5-1 and TRBJ2-7, with a possible D match to TRBD2 (5 bases). This CDR3 spans 13 amino acids. Trimming cost V 5 bases and J 4 bases, with 13 bases left between them. Looked up from germline, CDR1 is SGHRS and CDR2 is YFSETQ. The CDR3 is CASSGSGLYEQYF. In DNA, the CDR3 is TGCGCCAGCAGTGGGAGCGGTTTGTACGAGCAGTACTTC.

In this sample, this clone turned up once. The chain has TRBV27 and TRBJ2-7, with D possibly being TRBD2 (5 bases). The CDR3 loop spans 17 amino acids. In germline, CDR1 is MNHEY, CDR2 SMNVEV (reference sequence). Between the trimmed V and J ends, which lost 6 bases and 0 bases, there was a span of 21 bases. The CDR3 region has the DNA TGTGCCAGCAGGGCCTTAATACAGCGGAGACCCTCCTACGAGCAGTACTTC. Amino acids: CASRALIQRRPSYEQYF.

This clone was recorded only once. This chain joins TRBV28 and TRBJ1-6; maybe TRBD1 (5 bases). CDR1 and CDR2 from the germline V gene are MDHEN and SYDVKM. Trimming cost V 2 bases and J 0 bases, with 8 bases left between them. This CDR3 has 16 residues. The CDR3 DNA is TGTGCCAGCAGTTTAGTGGGGGGCTCCTATAATTCACCCCTCCACTTT. Its protein is CASSLVGGSYNSPLHF.

The rearrangement uses TRBV4-1 and TRBJ2-7, with 10 bases lining up with TRBD2. The CDR3 is 15 residues long. The germline V gene has CDR1 MGHRA and CDR2 YSYEKL. V gave up 4 bases and J gave up 4 bases; unmatched junction bases: 7. The CDR3 region is CASSPHEAGGYEQYF. CDR3 DNA: TGCGCCAGCAGCCCCCATGAAGCGGGAGGGTACGAGCAGTACTTC.

This chain uses TRBV5-1 with TRBJ2-1, with a possible D match to TRBD2 (5 bases). CDR1 is SGHRS and CDR2 is YFSETQ in the germline V gene. The CDR3 length is 11 residues. The ends were cut back, 0 bases at V and 13 bases at J, with 8 bases in the middle. DNA of the CDR3: TGCGCCAGCAGCTTGGCCGCGGGCCAGTTCTTC. Translation gives CASSLAAGQFF.